The 21 T cell receptor beta chains in this list originate from one sample, sequenced in a study of T-cell reconstitution after alpha-beta-depleted transplantation in children (dated by TCRdb to about 2016). The method behind the library was PCR. Sequencer: Illumina HiSeq 2500. Molecular barcoding was employed in the preparation of TCR libraries, with unique molecular identifiers being used to normalize TCRbeta repertoire quantification. TCRdb reprocessing: public reads trimmed at Q25 with fastp, clones called with MiXCR, in-frame beta chains kept. Identical CDR3 proteins give one entry, which carries the most common genes and DNA. The sample data list hundreds of thousands of distinct CDR3 sequences, and 10% to 15% of these were observed just once. The ten most abundant clones make up 0.79% of the sample. What the treatment or condition label conveys for this sample: allogeneic hematopoietic cell transplantation with graft depleted of TCRalphabeta T cells and CD19 B cells.

Sequencing used PBMCs, obtained before TCRalphabeta/CD19-depleted stem cell transplant. The receptor source for this set is a girl aged 2 to 9 with congenital amegakaryocytic thrombocytopenia, due to receive a stem cell transplant.

This clonotype was seen a handful of times. The V call is TRBV14, the J call TRBJ2-1; 12 positions match TRBD2. The CDR3 sequence is 16 residues long. Germline values: CDR1 SGHDN, CDR2 FVKESK. The J segment lost 6 bases and the V segment lost 3 bases, leaving 6 bases of the junction unmatched. CDR3 nucleotide sequence: TGTGCCAGCAGCCAGCGACTAGCGGGAGTGGGCAATGAGCAGTTCTTC. This codes for CASSQRLAGVGNEQFF.

The chain employs TRBV5-1 and TRBJ2-7; 11 bases agree with TRBD2. The CDR3 runs to 16 residues. CDR1 is SGHRS, CDR2 YFSETQ, per germline. V trimming: 2 bases; J trimming: 3 bases; junction bases outside the gene matches: 7. CDR3 nucleotide sequence: TGCGCCAGCAGCTTAGACGGGACTAGCGGCAACTACGAGCAGTACTTC. This sequence encodes CASSLDGTSGNYEQYF. Based on the CDR3 plus reference TRBV5-1 and TRBJ2-7, the full variable domain is KAGVTQTPRYLIKTRGQQVTLSCSPISGHRSVSWYQQTPGQGLQFLFEYFSETQRNKGNFPGRFSGRQFSNSRSEMNVSTLELGDSALYLCASSLDGTSGNYEQYFGPGTRLTVT.

Many counts were recorded for this clonotype. The rearrangement links TRBV18 to TRBJ2-7; 7 positions match TRBD1. The CDR3 extends over 14 amino acids. The ends lost 3 bases at V and 0 bases at J; junction bases unmatched: 2. Germline V gene lookup returns CDR1 KGHSH and CDR2 LQKENI. In DNA, the CDR3 is TGTGCCAGCTCACCCTCAGGGGGCTCCTACGAGCAGTACTTC. This translates into CASSPSGGSYEQYF. Full variable domain (outside the CDR3, taken from reference TRBV18 and TRBJ2-7): NAGVMQNPRHLVRRRGQEARLRCSPMKGHSHVYWYRQLPEEGLKFMVYLQKENIIDESGMPKERFSAEFPKEGPSILRIQQVVRGDSAAYFCASSPSGGSYEQYFGPGTRLTVT.

The chain employs TRBV7-9 and TRBJ2-7; a weak D match, TRBD1 (5 bases). V lost 4 bases and J lost 0, with 10 bases in between. In germline, CDR1 is SEHNR, CDR2 FQNEAQ (reference sequence). The CDR3 totals 14 residues. The CDR3: CASSSIDSSYEQYF. CDR3 bases: TGTGCCAGCAGCTCCATCGACAGCTCCTACGAGCAGTACTTC.

In its sample, this clonotype was seen many times. This rearrangement joins TRBV5-1 to TRBJ2-1; D perhaps matches TRBD1 (6 bases). V gave up 1 base and J gave up 2 bases, with 13 bases separating them. The CDR3 is 16 residues long. The germline gives CDR1 SGHRS, CDR2 YFSETQ. CDR3 nucleotide sequence: TGCGCCAGCAGCTTGACGAGACAGGTACCCTACAATGAGCAGTTCTTC. Translation gives CASSLTRQVPYNEQFF.

There are a few counts of this clonotype. The chain employs TRBV4-2 and TRBJ2-1, with D tentatively TRBD2 (6 bases). Germline V gene lookup returns CDR1 LGHNA and CDR2 YNFKEQ. CDR3 length: 16 amino acids. V lost 0 bases and J lost 1, with 10 bases in between. CDR3 nucleotides: TGTGCCAGCAGCCAAGAGGCTAGCGCGTCCTACAATGAGCAGTTCTTC. Its translation: CASSQEASASYNEQFF.

This sequence joins TRBV20-1 and TRBJ2-1; TRBD2 aligns across 8 bases. CDR1 and CDR2 (germline): DFQATT, SNEGSKA (reference sequence). V lost 3 bases and J lost 6; bases outside the gene matches: 10. The CDR3 spans 15 residues. In nucleotides, the CDR3 is TGCAGTGCTAGTTTCAGCGGGAGTGGAGTCAATGAGCAGTTCTTC. Its translation: CSASFSGSGVNEQFF.

The genes are TRBV4-1 and TRBJ1-1; D possibly corresponds to TRBD1 (6 bases). Trimming stripped 3 bases from V and 5 bases from J, with 19 bases between. The CDR3 length is 16 residues. Germline V lookup: CDR1 MGHRA, CDR2 YSYEKL. The chain's CDR3 is CASSQHPTGSGTEAFF. Here the CDR3 DNA reads TGCGCCAGCAGCCAGCACCCTACAGGGTCTGGGACTGAAGCTTTCTTT.

The gene calls are TRBV5-1 and TRBJ2-7; D is perhaps TRBD1 or TRBD2 (5 bases each). Germline V gene lookup returns CDR1 SGHRS and CDR2 YFSETQ. The CDR3 runs 15 residues. The ends were cut back, 3 bases at V and 2 bases at J, with 15 bases in the middle. The CDR3 loop is CASSSGVMGAYEQYF. As DNA, the CDR3 is TGCGCCAGCAGCTCCGGGGTGATGGGGGCCTACGAGCAGTACTTC.

This chain uses TRBV27 with TRBJ2-3; 8 bases match TRBD1. Germline V gene lookup returns CDR1 MNHEY and CDR2 SMNVEV (reference sequence). The ends lost 5 bases at V and 0 bases at J; junction bases unmatched: 13. This CDR3 spans 18 amino acids. CDR3 nucleotides: TGTGCCAGCAGTCCGCTTAGGTCGCAGGGGGCTAGCACAGATACGCAGTATTTT. It is translated as CASSPLRSQGASTDTQYF.

This clonotype was picked up many times. V gene TRBV15 combines with J gene TRBJ1-1; the D is unclear. In germline, CDR1 is LNHNV, CDR2 YYDKDF (reference sequence). V lost 0 bases and J lost 4, with 6 bases in between. The CDR3 runs 13 residues. The chain's CDR3 is CATSRDLGTEAFF. CDR3 coding DNA: TGTGCCACCAGCAGAGATCTTGGCACTGAAGCTTTCTTT.

Only one count was recorded for this clonotype. V and J are TRBV28 and TRBJ2-4, with 14 bases fitting TRBD2. The CDR3 is made up of 16 amino acids. Germline V lookup: CDR1 MDHEN, CDR2 SYDVKM. J gave up 4 bases and V 6 bases, and 5 bases lay outside the gene matches. CDR3 coding DNA: TGTGCCAGCAGACAAGGGACTAGCGGGAGTAAAAACATTCAGTACTTC. Translating gives CASRQGTSGSKNIQYF.

This clonotype was seen ten or more times. The CDR3 coding sequence is TGTGCCAGCAGGGGAACAGGTTTTTCGAACACTGAAGCTTTCTTT. Translated: CASRGTGFSNTEAFF. V is TRBV6-6 and J is TRBJ1-1; weak D call: TRBD1 (5 bases). This CDR3 is built from 15 residues. Per the germline V gene, CDR1 is MNHNY and CDR2 is SVGAGI (reference sequence). Trimming stripped 6 bases from V and 1 base from J, with 15 bases between.

In this sample, this clonotype turned up many times. This rearrangement joins TRBV7-8 to TRBJ2-1; possibly TRBD2 for D (7 bases). Trimming left V 4 bases short and J 9 bases short, with 19 bases between. The CDR3 contains 15 residues. CDR1 and CDR2 (germline): SGHVS, FQNEAQ. CDR3 coding DNA: TGTGCCAGCAGCTCCTCCCCTAGCGGAGGGGGTGAGCAGTTCTTC. Translating it yields CASSSSPSGGGEQFF. Full variable domain (outside the CDR3, taken from reference TRBV7-8 and TRBJ2-1): GAGVSQSPRYKVAKRGQDVALRCDPISGHVSLFWYQQALGQGPEFLTYFQNEAQLDKSGLPSDRFFAERPEGSVSTLKIQRTQQEDSAVYLCASSSSPSGGGEQFFGPGTRLTVL.

This clonotype was seen repeatedly, ten times or more. The CDR3 DNA sequence: TGTGCCAGCAGTCGAGGCACAGGGGGCAACTATGGCTACACCTTC. Protein product: CASSRGTGGNYGYTF. The genes are TRBV12-3 or TRBV12-4 and TRBJ1-2, with TRBD1 matching 9 bases. Trimming at V came to 5 bases and at J to 2 bases, leaving 6 bases not matched to a gene. The CDR3 runs to 15 residues.

The chain uses TRBV6-1 and TRBJ2-5; TRBD2 aligns across 7 bases. This CDR3 has 15 residues. The germline V gene encodes CDR1 MNHNS and CDR2 SASEGT. The junction had 10 bases not matched to a gene; V was cut back by 6 bases and J by 3 bases. This CDR3 is CASSLLLAVKETQYF. The CDR3 coding sequence is TGTGCCAGCAGCCTCCTTCTAGCGGTTAAAGAGACCCAGTACTTC.

At least ten counts were recorded for this clonotype. This chain uses TRBV20-1 with TRBJ2-7; 9 nucleotides match TRBD2. The ends lost 5 bases at V and 1 base at J; junction bases unmatched: 3. Germline V gene data show CDR1 as DFQATT and CDR2 as SNEGSKA (reference sequence). The CDR3 runs 13 residues. This CDR3 reads CSAPLAGSYEQYF. The DNA of the CDR3 is TGCAGTGCTCCCCTAGCGGGGTCCTACGAGCAGTACTTC.

Many counts were recorded for this clonotype. The gene calls are TRBV12-3 or TRBV12-4 and TRBJ2-7; 12 bases map to TRBD1. V dropped 4 bases and J dropped 3; count of bases not matched to a gene: 7. This CDR3 region has 16 residues. For the CDR3, the DNA is TGTGCCAGCAGTTGGGGACAGGGGGCACTTCACTACGAGCAGTACTTC. Translation: CASSWGQGALHYEQYF.

This clonotype was seen at least ten times. The chain employs TRBV12-3 or TRBV12-4 and TRBJ2-7; a possible D gene is TRBD2 (6 bases). The CDR3 is made up of 14 amino acids. V lost 1 base, J lost 3 bases, and 10 bases lay in between. CDR3 protein: CASSLVPGVYEQYF. Written as DNA, the CDR3 is TGTGCCAGCAGTTTAGTTCCGGGAGTCTACGAGCAGTACTTC.

The table lists this clonotype with many counts. The chain carries TRBV12-3 or TRBV12-4 and TRBJ2-2, with D possibly TRBD2 on 6 matching bases. The CDR3 has 16 residues. V shed 3 bases and J shed 6 bases, with 17 bases lying between them. Written as DNA, the CDR3 is TGTGCCAGCAGTTTGAATTGGGAGGTGAGGGCCGGGGAGCTGTTTTTT. Protein product: CASSLNWEVRAGELFF.

A few counts support this clonotype. The chain carries TRBV20-1 and TRBJ2-1; TRBD2 matches 10 bases. V shed 3 bases, J shed 2 bases, and the junction held 7 bases outside the gene matches. Germline V gene lookup returns CDR1 DFQATT and CDR2 SNEGSKA (reference sequence). CDR3 length: 16 amino acids. This CDR3 reads CSAREVLAGAYNEQFF. CDR3 coding DNA: TGCAGTGCTAGGGAAGTTCTAGCGGGGGCCTACAATGAGCAGTTCTTC.